The rows below give T cell receptor beta chains drawn from one sample of a study of blood T cells in healthy people across ages. TCRdb fed the 5' RACE reads into MiXCR, producing one record per CDR3 protein. Of around 320,000 distinct CDR3 sequences listed, 27% are singletons. What was sequenced was blood. The receptors were gathered from a woman in her 70s in good health. Both conserved end residues are part of each CDR3. D genes are given only for firm matches. Size values are once, few and many counts, or a class for expanded clones, and some rows have none.

j_gene: TRBJ2-1
d_gene: NA
abundance: few
v_gene: TRBV9
CDR3aa: CASSVGYNEQFF
CDR3nt: TGTGCCAGCAGCGTCGGTTATAATGAGCAGTTCTTC

j_gene: TRBJ2-7
d_gene: NA
abundance: few
v_gene: TRBV5-1
CDR3aa: CASSSERNKAYEQYF
CDR3nt: TGCGCCAGCAGCTCGGAGCGCAACAAGGCCTACGAGCAGTACTTC

j_gene: TRBJ2-1
d_gene: TRBD2
abundance: NA
v_gene: TRBV15
CDR3aa: CATSSDRGLAGGRTYNEQFF
CDR3nt: TGTGCCACCAGCAGCGACCGGGGACTAGCGGGAGGTAGAACCTACAATGAGCAGTTCTTC

j_gene: TRBJ1-4
d_gene: NA
abundance: few
v_gene: TRBV6-5
CDR3aa: CASSYAGGDPEKLFF
CDR3nt: TGTGCCAGCAGTTACGCCGGGGGCGACCCTGAAAAACTGTTTTTT

j_gene: TRBJ1-5
d_gene: NA
abundance: NA
v_gene: TRBV2
CDR3aa: CASRWDSNQPQHF
CDR3nt: TGTGCCAGCAGGTGGGATAGCAATCAGCCCCAGCATTTT

j_gene: TRBJ2-1
d_gene: NA
abundance: NA
v_gene: TRBV21-1
CDR3aa: CASSSSGTVFGDEQFF
CDR3nt: TGTGCCAGCAGCAGCTCCGGGACCGTTTTTGGGGATGAGCAGTTCTTC

j_gene: TRBJ1-2
d_gene: NA
abundance: few
v_gene: TRBV5-1
CDR3aa: CASRLGTILGYTF
CDR3nt: TGCGCCAGCAGATTGGGCACGATACTAGGCTACACCTTC

j_gene: TRBJ1-4
d_gene: NA
abundance: few
v_gene: TRBV12-3/TRBV12-4
CDR3aa: CASSLAGGTNEKLFF
CDR3nt: TGTGCCAGCAGTTTGGCCGGCGGAACTAATGAAAAACTGTTTTTT

j_gene: TRBJ1-2
d_gene: NA
abundance: few
v_gene: TRBV29-1
CDR3aa: CSVGGQNYGYTF
CDR3nt: TGCAGCGTAGGCGGACAGAACTATGGCTACACCTTC

j_gene: TRBJ2-7
d_gene: TRBD2
abundance: few
v_gene: TRBV5-4
CDR3aa: CASSLDSGTTYEQYF
CDR3nt: TGTGCCAGCAGCTTGGATAGCGGGACTACCTACGAGCAGTACTTC

j_gene: TRBJ2-5
d_gene: NA
abundance: NA
v_gene: TRBV29-1
CDR3aa: CSVRIGETQYF
CDR3nt: TGCAGCGTACGGATAGGAGAGACCCAGTACTTC

j_gene: TRBJ2-5
d_gene: TRBD2
abundance: few
v_gene: TRBV20-1
CDR3aa: CSVIRTSGETQYF
CDR3nt: TGCAGTGTCATTAGGACTAGCGGGGAGACCCAGTACTTC

j_gene: TRBJ2-3
d_gene: NA
abundance: few
v_gene: TRBV10-3
CDR3aa: CAISERTDTQYF
CDR3nt: TGTGCCATCAGTGAGCGCACAGATACGCAGTATTTT

j_gene: TRBJ2-7
d_gene: TRBD2
abundance: few
v_gene: TRBV9
CDR3aa: CACSVASGSYEQYF
CDR3nt: TGTGCCTGCAGCGTAGCTAGCGGGAGCTACGAGCAGTACTTC

j_gene: TRBJ1-4
d_gene: TRBD1
abundance: NA
v_gene: TRBV28
CDR3aa: CASSSPTGGNEKLFF
CDR3nt: TGTGCCAGCAGCTCACCGACAGGGGGAAATGAAAAACTGTTTTTT

j_gene: TRBJ2-1
d_gene: NA
abundance: few
v_gene: TRBV15
CDR3aa: CATSRAKTGRSYNEQFF
CDR3nt: TGTGCCACCAGCAGGGCCAAGACTGGGCGCTCCTACAATGAGCAGTTCTTC

j_gene: TRBJ2-4
d_gene: TRBD1
abundance: many
v_gene: TRBV7-9
CDR3aa: CASSPRDSKNIQYF
CDR3nt: TGTGCCAGCAGCCCCCGGGACAGCAAAAACATTCAGTACTTC

j_gene: TRBJ2-1
d_gene: NA
abundance: few
v_gene: TRBV18
CDR3aa: CASSRDYNEQFF
CDR3nt: TGTGCCAGCTCACGAGACTACAATGAGCAGTTCTTC

j_gene: TRBJ2-2
d_gene: TRBD2
abundance: NA
v_gene: TRBV2
CDR3aa: CAIRLAEANTGELFF
CDR3nt: TGTGCCATACGACTAGCGGAGGCGAACACCGGGGAGCTGTTTTTT

j_gene: TRBJ1-6
d_gene: NA
abundance: NA
v_gene: TRBV18
CDR3aa: CASSPRDHLGSPLHF
CDR3nt: TGTGCCAGCTCACCGCGGGACCACCTGGGGTCACCCCTCCACTTT

j_gene: TRBJ2-7
d_gene: TRBD2
abundance: NA
v_gene: TRBV5-1
CDR3aa: CASSQAGDFTYEQYF
CDR3nt: TGCGCCAGCAGCCAGGCGGGGGATTTCACCTACGAGCAGTACTTC

j_gene: TRBJ1-1
d_gene: NA
abundance: few
v_gene: TRBV11-3
CDR3aa: CASSRRRTEAFF
CDR3nt: TGTGCCAGCAGCCGCCGGAGGACTGAAGCTTTCTTT

j_gene: TRBJ2-7
d_gene: TRBD2
abundance: NA
v_gene: TRBV7-2
CDR3aa: CASSLAYRGVDGQYF
CDR3nt: TGTGCCAGCAGCTTGGCTTATCGGGGGGTGGACGGGCAGTACTTC

j_gene: TRBJ1-5
d_gene: NA
abundance: NA
v_gene: TRBV3-1
CDR3aa: CASSKSNQPQHF
CDR3nt: TGTGCCAGCAGCAAGAGCAATCAGCCCCAGCATTTT

j_gene: TRBJ2-1
d_gene: NA
abundance: many
v_gene: TRBV11-1
CDR3aa: CASSSAGRLSYNEQFF
CDR3nt: TGTGCCAGCAGCTCCGCCGGGCGGCTCTCCTACAATGAGCAGTTCTTC

j_gene: TRBJ2-2
d_gene: NA
abundance: NA
v_gene: TRBV29-1
CDR3aa: CSVEGGGELFF
CDR3nt: TGCAGCGTTGAAGGTGGCGGGGAGCTGTTTTTT

j_gene: TRBJ1-3
d_gene: TRBD1
abundance: few
v_gene: TRBV12-3/TRBV12-4
CDR3aa: CASGGTGRNTIYF
CDR3nt: TGTGCCAGCGGAGGGACAGGGCGAAACACCATATATTTT

j_gene: TRBJ2-5
d_gene: NA
abundance: NA
v_gene: TRBV2
CDR3aa: CAGTRSEGYEKETQYF
CDR3nt: TGTGCCGGGACAAGAAGCGAGGGGTATGAAAAAGAGACCCAGTACTTC

j_gene: TRBJ2-7
d_gene: TRBD2
abundance: few
v_gene: TRBV12-3/TRBV12-4
CDR3aa: CASSGSMWASGPTYEQYF
CDR3nt: TGTGCCAGCAGCGGTTCGATGTGGGCTAGCGGGCCTACCTACGAGCAGTACTTC

j_gene: TRBJ2-7
d_gene: NA
abundance: few
v_gene: TRBV18
CDR3aa: CASSPALPPYEQYF
CDR3nt: TGTGCCAGCTCACCAGCCCTACCGCCCTACGAGCAGTACTTC

j_gene: TRBJ2-2
d_gene: TRBD2
abundance: few
v_gene: TRBV5-1
CDR3aa: CASSLVSGISTGELFF
CDR3nt: TGCGCCAGCAGCTTGGTCAGCGGGATAAGCACCGGGGAGCTGTTTTTT

j_gene: TRBJ2-2
d_gene: TRBD1
abundance: NA
v_gene: TRBV28
CDR3aa: CASNSGQGNTGELFF
CDR3nt: TGTGCCAGCAACTCGGGACAGGGCAACACCGGGGAGCTGTTTTTT

j_gene: TRBJ2-2
d_gene: NA
abundance: few
v_gene: TRBV27
CDR3aa: CASSPGLGTGELFF
CDR3nt: TGTGCCAGCAGTCCAGGGTTGGGCACCGGGGAGCTGTTTTTT

j_gene: TRBJ2-1
d_gene: TRBD2
abundance: NA
v_gene: TRBV14
CDR3aa: CASSLLADEQFF
CDR3nt: TGTGCCAGCAGCCTTCTAGCGGATGAGCAGTTCTTC

j_gene: TRBJ2-7
d_gene: NA
abundance: NA
v_gene: TRBV4-2
CDR3aa: CASSQEDRDYEQYF
CDR3nt: TGTGCCAGCAGCCAGGAGGACCGAGACTACGAGCAGTACTTC

j_gene: TRBJ1-1
d_gene: NA
abundance: NA
v_gene: TRBV20-1
CDR3aa: CSARRDIAIGAFF
CDR3nt: TGCAGTGCTCGAAGGGACATCGCGATAGGCGCTTTCTTT

j_gene: TRBJ2-7
d_gene: NA
abundance: NA
v_gene: TRBV18
CDR3aa: CASSPTPDGLGQYF
CDR3nt: TGTGCCAGCTCACCAACTCCGGATGGCTTGGGACAGTACTTC

j_gene: TRBJ1-2
d_gene: NA
abundance: few
v_gene: TRBV5-5
CDR3aa: CASSLSQGGGYGYTF
CDR3nt: TGTGCCAGCAGCTTGAGCCAAGGCGGTGGCTATGGCTACACCTTC

j_gene: TRBJ2-1
d_gene: TRBD2
abundance: NA
v_gene: TRBV12-3/TRBV12-4
CDR3aa: CASSFGLAGGPYNEQFF
CDR3nt: TGTGCCAGCAGTTTCGGACTAGCGGGGGGGCCTTACAATGAGCAGTTCTTC

j_gene: TRBJ1-5
d_gene: NA
abundance: many
v_gene: TRBV19
CDR3aa: CASTGQWHQPQHF
CDR3nt: TGTGCCAGTACCGGCCAGTGGCATCAGCCCCAGCATTTT

j_gene: TRBJ1-6
d_gene: NA
abundance: NA
v_gene: TRBV28
CDR3aa: CASSRRDCNSPLHF
CDR3nt: TGCGCCAGCAGCCGACGGGACTGTAATTCACCCCTCCACTTT

j_gene: TRBJ2-7
d_gene: NA
abundance: NA
v_gene: TRBV20-1
CDR3aa: CSASLPGVGSYEQYF
CDR3nt: TGCAGTGCTAGCCTTCCCGGGGTAGGGTCCTACGAGCAGTACTTC